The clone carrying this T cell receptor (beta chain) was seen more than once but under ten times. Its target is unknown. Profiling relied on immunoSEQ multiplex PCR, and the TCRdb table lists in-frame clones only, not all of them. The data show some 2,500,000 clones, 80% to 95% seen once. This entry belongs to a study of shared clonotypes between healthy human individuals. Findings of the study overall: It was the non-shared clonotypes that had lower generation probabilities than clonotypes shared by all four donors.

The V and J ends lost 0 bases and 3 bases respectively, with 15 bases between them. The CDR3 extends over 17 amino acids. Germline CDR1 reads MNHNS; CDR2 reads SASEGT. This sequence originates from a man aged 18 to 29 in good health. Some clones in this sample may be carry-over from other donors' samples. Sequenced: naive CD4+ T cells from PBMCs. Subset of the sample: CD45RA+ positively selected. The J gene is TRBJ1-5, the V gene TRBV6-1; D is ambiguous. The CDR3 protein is CASSEAQLPWDNQPQHF. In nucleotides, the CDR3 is TGTGCCAGCAGTGAAGCGCAATTACCATGGGACAATCAGCCCCAGCATTTT.